These 13 T cell receptor beta chains were sequenced from one sample in a study of T cells in Graves' hyperthyroidism and ophthalmopathy. The investigators amplified TCR beta CDR3 regions from RNA transcripts. First-round RT-PCR with HTBI primers amplified the TCR CDR3 region. MiXCR, applied by TCRdb to the multiplex PCR reads, yields one record per CDR3 protein. Here the sample spans fewer than 350,000 distinct CDR3 sequences, 21% being singletons. Sequencing used blood. Every receptor here comes from a woman between 50 and 59 years old with Graves' hyperthyroidism.

The chain joins TRBV6-1 to TRBJ1-4; 9 positions agree with TRBD1. The V and J ends lost 7 bases and 7 bases, in that order; junction bases with no gene match: 4. This CDR3 is built from 13 residues. Germline lookup yields CDR1 MNHNS and CDR2 SASEGT. The CDR3 protein is CASNRGLGEKLFF. The CDR3 DNA reads as TGTGCCAGCAACAGGGGGCTGGGTGAAAAACTGTTTTTT.

This clonotype was counted ten times or more. The chain is built from TRBV20-1 and TRBJ2-3; 9 nucleotides agree with TRBD2. The V segment lost 7 bases and the J segment 1 base; nucleotides outside the gene matches: 3. The length of the CDR3 is 13 residues. Germline loops: CDR1 DFQATT, CDR2 SNEGSKA (reference sequence). DNA of the CDR3: TGCAGTGTCAGGACTAGCGGCACAGATACGCAGTATTTT. Its protein product is CSVRTSGTDTQYF.

This clonotype was counted at least ten times. The rearrangement links TRBV3-1 to TRBJ1-2; TRBD1 agrees at 8 bases. Germline V gene sequence: CDR1 LGHDT, CDR2 YNNKEL (reference sequence). V shed 1 base and J 4 bases; nucleotides not matched to a gene: 2. This CDR3 spans 14 amino acids. This chain's CDR3 is CASSQVGTGYGYTF. The CDR3 nucleotides read TGTGCCAGCAGCCAAGTAGGGACAGGCTATGGCTACACCTTC.

This clonotype came up many times. This chain joins TRBV28 and TRBJ2-3, with 9 bases that match TRBD2. The CDR3 runs 14 residues. Per germline, CDR1 MDHEN and CDR2 SYDVKM. The junction had 5 bases not matched to a gene; V was cut back by 5 bases and J by 5 bases. CDR3 amino acids: CASSPGLAEDTQYF. The CDR3 DNA reads as TGTGCCAGCAGTCCGGGACTAGCTGAAGATACGCAGTATTTT.

This clonotype was recorded at least ten times. This chain uses TRBV2 with TRBJ1-2, with TRBD1 as a possible D gene (6 bases). Germline assignment: CDR1 SNHLY and CDR2 FYNNEI. V gave up 5 bases and J gave up 5 bases, with 12 bases separating them. This CDR3 region has 13 residues. The CDR3 DNA sequence: TGTGCCAGCAGTCGGACAGCCCAATATGGCTACACCTTC. Translating gives CASSRTAQYGYTF.

There are many counts of this clonotype. The rearrangement links TRBV7-8 to TRBJ2-7; 15 nucleotides line up with TRBD2. The V gene end was trimmed by 5 bases and the J gene end by 9 bases; junction bases not matched to a gene: 8. CDR3 length: 15 residues. Germline lookup yields CDR1 SGHVS and CDR2 FQNEAQ. This chain's CDR3 is CASSMRTSGRAGQYF. In DNA, the CDR3 is TGTGCCAGCAGCATGCGGACTAGCGGGAGGGCCGGGCAGTACTTC.

This clonotype was counted ten times or more. V gene TRBV12-3 or TRBV12-4 combines with J gene TRBJ1-2; TRBD1 aligns across 7 bases. Trimming took 6 bases from V and 4 from J; bases not matched to a gene: 8. This CDR3 has 14 residues. The CDR3 DNA reads TGTGCCAGCAGGCCCACAGGGGAGGCCTATGGCTACACCTTC. Protein sequence: CASRPTGEAYGYTF.

This clonotype appeared a few times. The V and J genes are TRBV28 and TRBJ1-2, with 7 bases that match TRBD1. The germline V gene encodes CDR1 MDHEN and CDR2 SYDVKM. This CDR3 has 13 amino acids. V lost 5 bases, J lost 5 bases, and 5 bases stayed unmatched. The DNA of the CDR3 is TGTGCCAGCAGTCAGGACAGGAGATATGGCTACACCTTC. Protein product: CASSQDRRYGYTF.

A few counts support this clonotype. The chain uses TRBV6-1 and TRBJ1-1; D gene unclear. Trimming left V 4 bases short and J 6 bases short, with 12 bases between. The CDR3 covers 13 residues. Germline V gene data show CDR1 as MNHNS and CDR2 as SASEGT. For the CDR3, the DNA is TGTGCCAGCAGTGCCGGTTTTACTGCTGAAGCTTTCTTT. This translates into CASSAGFTAEAFF.

This clonotype was counted ten times or more. The V call is TRBV6-2 or TRBV6-3, the J call TRBJ2-7; D gene uncertain. The CDR3 spans 12 residues. CDR1 MNHEY and CDR2 SVGEGT come from the germline V gene. Trimming took 1 base from V and 7 from J, leaving 8 bases between them. CDR3 coding DNA: TGTGCCAGCAGTTACTTAGTTTCAGAGCAGTACTTC. Translating it yields CASSYLVSEQYF.

This clonotype has ten or more counts. The chain links TRBV2 to TRBJ2-3, with D perhaps TRBD1 (5 bases). The CDR3 covers 14 residues. Germline V gene lookup returns CDR1 SNHLY and CDR2 FYNNEI. V dropped 2 bases and J dropped 2 bases, with 8 bases sitting between them. The CDR3 loop is CASSEQGLTDTQYF. CDR3 DNA: TGTGCCAGCAGTGAACAGGGTCTCACAGATACGCAGTATTTT.

This clonotype was counted ten times or more. J is TRBJ1-1 and V is TRBV5-1; weak D call: TRBD1 (5 bases). The V gene lost 1 base and the J gene lost 3 bases, with 10 bases spanning the gap. Germline values: CDR1 SGHRS, CDR2 YFSETQ. This CDR3 has 14 residues. CDR3: CASSLHGGDTEAFF. CDR3 DNA: TGCGCCAGCAGCTTGCATGGGGGGGACACTGAAGCTTTCTTT.

This clonotype has a count of ten or more. The V gene is TRBV30, the J gene TRBJ2-7; D unresolved. This CDR3 region has 13 residues. Trimming removed 3 bases at V and 2 bases at J, with 11 bases between. The germline V gene has CDR1 GTSNPN and CDR2 SVGIG (reference sequence). CDR3 sequence reads: CAWRGPGAYEQYF. CDR3 nucleotides: TGTGCCTGGAGGGGCCCTGGGGCCTACGAGCAGTACTTC. Drawing the rest from reference TRBV30 and TRBJ2-7, the complete variable domain is SQTIHQWPATLVQPVGSPLSLECTVEGTSNPNLYWYRQAAGRGLQLLFYSVGIGQISSEVPQNLSASRPQDRQFILSSKKLLLSDSGFYLCAWRGPGAYEQYFGPGTRLTVT.